The entry that follows covers one T cell receptor (beta chain) sequence. The treatment is: preoperative locoregional IRX-2 cytokine immunotherapy. Samples came from a phase Ib trial of preoperative locoregional IRX-2 cytokine immunotherapy. Profiled with immunoSEQ multiplex PCR; TCRdb holds only in-frame clones, not every one. The sample carries around 25,000 clones, nearly 80% recorded once. The sample is drawn from a study of preoperative IRX-2 immunotherapy in early breast cancer. Trimming took 10 bases from V and 8 from J; bases not matched to a gene: 29. The CDR3 has 19 amino acids. CDR1 and CDR2 (germline): MNHGY, SAAAGT.

The receptor's source is a human donor with breast cancer. The sample was lymph node tissue, taken before IRX-2 immunotherapy. This rearrangement joins TRBV6-8 to TRBJ1-2, with 9 bases lining up with TRBD1. CDR3 nucleotides: TGTGCCATCAAACTACAGGGGGCGACAGATAGCTCCCCTCAGCGGGGCTACACCTTC. Amino acids: CAIKLQGATDSSPQRGYTF.